This TCR beta chain was sequenced in a study of T cells in Graves' hyperthyroidism and ophthalmopathy. The V end was cut by 5 bases, the J end by 1 base, with 14 bases between. This CDR3 has 15 residues. Germline CDR1 and CDR2: SNHLY and FYNNEI. Amplified TCR beta CDR3 regions came from RNA transcripts. Carried out on the TCR CDR3, a first-round RT-PCR used the HTBI primer set. TCRdb reprocessed the multiplex PCR reads via MiXCR and lists one record per CDR3 protein. The sample consists of approximately 640,000 distinct CDR3 sequences, about 45% of them appearing once. The rearrangement joins TRBV2 to TRBJ2-5; D is possibly TRBD2 (6 bases). The clonotype was recovered from an adult man with Graves' disease, either hyperthyroidism or ophthalmopathy (not recorded which). The sample comprised peripheral blood or thyroid tissue (not recorded which). The CDR3: CASSYGFSGQETQYF. The DNA of the CDR3 is TGTGCCAGCAGTTACGGTTTTAGCGGCCAAGAGACCCAGTACTTC.